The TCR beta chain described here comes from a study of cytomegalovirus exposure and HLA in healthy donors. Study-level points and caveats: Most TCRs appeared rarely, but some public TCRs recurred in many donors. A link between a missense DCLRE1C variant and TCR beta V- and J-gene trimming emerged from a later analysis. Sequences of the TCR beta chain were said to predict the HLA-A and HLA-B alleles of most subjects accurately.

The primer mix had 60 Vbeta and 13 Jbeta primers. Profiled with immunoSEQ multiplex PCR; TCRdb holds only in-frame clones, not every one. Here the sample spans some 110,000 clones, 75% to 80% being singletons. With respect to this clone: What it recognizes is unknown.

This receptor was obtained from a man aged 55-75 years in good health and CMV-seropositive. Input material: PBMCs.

The CDR3 sequence: CAWGQGPGANVLTF. CDR3 DNA sequence: TGTGCCTGGGGACAGGGGCCCGGGGCCAACGTCCTGACTTTC. The chain employs TRBV30 and TRBJ2-6, with 9 bases aligning to TRBD1. Trimming removed 5 bases from V and 4 bases from J; junction bases left unmatched: 3. The CDR3 consists of 14 residues. Germline-derived CDR1 and CDR2 are GTSNPN and SVGIG (reference sequence). Using reference TRBV30 and TRBJ2-6 for the parts outside the CDR3, the full variable domain is SQTIHQWPATLVQPVGSPLSLECTVEGTSNPNLYWYRQAAGRGLQLLFYSVGIGQISSEVPQNLSASRPQDRQFILSSKKLLLSDSGFYLCAWGQGPGANVLTFGAGSRLTVL.